A selection of T cell receptor beta chains follows, all from one sample in a study of T cell responses to AZD1222 COVID-19 vaccine. Sequenced by immunoSEQ multiplex PCR; TCRdb stores in-frame clones only, minus some. Among more than 150,000 clones, roughly 92% were seen once, and the ten largest hold around 3.7%. The sample consisted of peripheral blood, taken 28 days after the second AZD1222 dose. These receptor sequences come from an adult who received the AZD1222 COVID-19 vaccine. Each CDR3 is given with its conserved first and last residue. D genes are given only for firm matches. Not all rows give a size; the values are once, few, many and, for expanded clones, a class.

v_gene: TRBV13; d_gene: -; j_gene: TRBJ1-4; abundance: few; CDR3nt: TGTGCCAGCAGCTCTAAACAGGAGGCAACTAATGAAAAACTGTTTTTT; CDR3aa: CASSSKQEATNEKLFF
v_gene: TRBV5-8; d_gene: -; j_gene: TRBJ1-2; abundance: -; CDR3nt: TGTGCCAGCAGCTTTCTAGGCCCCCGGCTCTATGGCTACACCTTC; CDR3aa: CASSFLGPRLYGYTF
v_gene: TRBV28; d_gene: TRBD1; j_gene: TRBJ1-5; abundance: -; CDR3nt: TGTGCCAGCAGATACAGGGGGGCCGGTCAGCCCCAGCATTTT; CDR3aa: CASRYRGAGQPQHF
v_gene: TRBV4-1; d_gene: -; j_gene: TRBJ2-7; abundance: -; CDR3nt: TGCGCCAGCAGCCTACAAGAACGGGACACCCCCGAGTACTTC; CDR3aa: CASSLQERDTPEYF
v_gene: TRBV19; d_gene: TRBD2; j_gene: TRBJ2-2; abundance: -; CDR3nt: TGTGCCAGTAGTATCTACCTAGCGGGATACGGGGAGCTGTTTTTT; CDR3aa: CASSIYLAGYGELFF
v_gene: TRBV19; d_gene: -; j_gene: TRBJ1-1; abundance: -; CDR3nt: TGTGCCAGTAGTAGGGGCGGGGCTGAAGCTTTCTTT; CDR3aa: CASSRGGAEAFF
v_gene: TRBV4-1; d_gene: TRBD1; j_gene: TRBJ2-7; abundance: -; CDR3nt: TGCGCCAGCAGCCAAACCGGGACAGTGGACGAGCAGTACTTC; CDR3aa: CASSQTGTVDEQYF
v_gene: TRBV20-1; d_gene: -; j_gene: TRBJ1-5; abundance: -; CDR3nt: TGCAGTGCTAGAGACCCCGAAGGCCAGCATTTT; CDR3aa: CSARDPEGQHF
v_gene: TRBV30; d_gene: -; j_gene: TRBJ1-2; abundance: -; CDR3nt: TGTGCCGAACAACGGGACCGGGCGGGCTACACCTTC; CDR3aa: CAEQRDRAGYTF
v_gene: TRBV18; d_gene: -; j_gene: TRBJ2-7; abundance: -; CDR3nt: TGTGCCAGCTCAGCCCTCGGGACGACGGGTGGCGAGCAGTACTTC; CDR3aa: CASSALGTTGGEQYF
v_gene: TRBV19; d_gene: TRBD2; j_gene: TRBJ2-7; abundance: -; CDR3nt: TGTGCCAGTAGTATAGGATTGGTTATGAGCGGGAATTCCTACGAGCAGTACTTC; CDR3aa: CASSIGLVMSGNSYEQYF
v_gene: TRBV4-2; d_gene: -; j_gene: TRBJ2-5; abundance: -; CDR3nt: TGTGCCAGCAGCCAAGAGGCGCCAGGTCAAGAGACCCAGTACTTC; CDR3aa: CASSQEAPGQETQYF
v_gene: TRBV27; d_gene: TRBD1; j_gene: TRBJ1-6; abundance: -; CDR3nt: TGTGCCAGCAGTTTTTGGGGACAGGCATCTAATGCACCCCTCCACTTT; CDR3aa: CASSFWGQASNAPLHF
v_gene: TRBV19; d_gene: -; j_gene: TRBJ2-1; abundance: -; CDR3nt: TGTGCCAGTAGTCCCGGACAGCTGTCTTACAATGAGCAGTTCTTC; CDR3aa: CASSPGQLSYNEQFF
v_gene: TRBV29-1; d_gene: -; j_gene: TRBJ1-4; abundance: -; CDR3nt: TGCAGCGTTGAGTCCCAGGTCGGTGAAAAACTGTTTTTT; CDR3aa: CSVESQVGEKLFF
v_gene: TRBV7-8; d_gene: TRBD2; j_gene: TRBJ2-5; abundance: -; CDR3nt: TGTGCCAGCAGCCTCCGACTAGCGGGATTAGAGACCCAGTACTTC; CDR3aa: CASSLRLAGLETQYF
v_gene: TRBV5-1; d_gene: -; j_gene: TRBJ1-5; abundance: -; CDR3nt: TGCGCCAGCAGCTTGGGGTTAGGGAAGAATCAGCCCCAGCATTTT; CDR3aa: CASSLGLGKNQPQHF
v_gene: TRBV27; d_gene: -; j_gene: TRBJ2-1; abundance: -; CDR3nt: TGTGCCAGCAGTCACCAGGGGGAGCAGTTCTTC; CDR3aa: CASSHQGEQFF
v_gene: TRBV10-1; d_gene: -; j_gene: TRBJ1-4; abundance: -; CDR3nt: TGCGCCAGCAGTGAGGACAGTAATGAAAAACTGTTTTTT; CDR3aa: CASSEDSNEKLFF
v_gene: TRBV28; d_gene: TRBD1; j_gene: TRBJ1-2; abundance: -; CDR3nt: TGTGCCAGCAGGGCACAGGGGTATAACTATGGCTACACCTTC; CDR3aa: CASRAQGYNYGYTF
v_gene: TRBV4-1; d_gene: TRBD1; j_gene: TRBJ1-1; abundance: -; CDR3nt: TGCGCCAGCAGCCAAACAGGGGGTCCCACTGAAGCTTTCTTT; CDR3aa: CASSQTGGPTEAFF
v_gene: TRBV7-9; d_gene: -; j_gene: TRBJ1-2; abundance: -; CDR3nt: TGTGCCAGCAGCTTAACCCGGGTCGAGAGGGCGAAAGGCTACACCTTC; CDR3aa: CASSLTRVERAKGYTF
v_gene: TRBV4-2; d_gene: -; j_gene: TRBJ2-1; abundance: -; CDR3nt: TGTGCCAGCAGCCAAGGTTTAGTTGTAAATGAGCAGTTCTTC; CDR3aa: CASSQGLVVNEQFF
v_gene: TRBV6-5; d_gene: -; j_gene: TRBJ1-4; abundance: -; CDR3nt: TGTGCCAGCAGCCGCGGATTCGTTGGGGAAAAACTGTTTTTT; CDR3aa: CASSRGFVGEKLFF
v_gene: TRBV5-8; d_gene: -; j_gene: TRBJ2-4; abundance: -; CDR3nt: TGTGCCAGCAGTGTGGACGACGGTATCCACATTCAGTACTTC; CDR3aa: CASSVDDGIHIQYF
v_gene: TRBV28; d_gene: -; j_gene: TRBJ2-3; abundance: -; CDR3nt: TGTGCCAGCAGTGAACCCGCTTTATCCAGACGCACAGATACGCAGTATTTT; CDR3aa: CASSEPALSRRTDTQYF
v_gene: TRBV30; d_gene: TRBD2; j_gene: TRBJ2-3; abundance: -; CDR3nt: TGTGCGGGGCGGGAGGGTTCCGCAGATACGCAGTATTTT; CDR3aa: CAGREGSADTQYF
v_gene: TRBV12-3/TRBV12-4; d_gene: -; j_gene: TRBJ1-2; abundance: once; CDR3nt: TGTGCCAGCAGTTTAGGGTCTATTGGTGGCTACACCTTC; CDR3aa: CASSLGSIGGYTF
v_gene: TRBV9; d_gene: TRBD2; j_gene: TRBJ2-3; abundance: -; CDR3nt: TGTGCCAGCAGCGTAGAGATGGGAGGGGCGGATACGCAGTATTTT; CDR3aa: CASSVEMGGADTQYF
v_gene: TRBV5-3; d_gene: TRBD1; j_gene: TRBJ1-1; abundance: -; CDR3nt: TGTGCCACAGGGGACAGGGTGTACACTGAAGCTTTCTTT; CDR3aa: CATGDRVYTEAFF
v_gene: TRBV12-5; d_gene: -; j_gene: TRBJ2-5; abundance: once; CDR3nt: TGTGCTAGTGGTTTGGTACGGTCCGGCATCCAAGAGACCCAGTACTTC; CDR3aa: CASGLVRSGIQETQYF
v_gene: TRBV9; d_gene: -; j_gene: TRBJ2-1; abundance: -; CDR3nt: TGTGCCAGCAGCGTAGGGCGGAGCGGGCACTACAATGAGCAGTTCTTC; CDR3aa: CASSVGRSGHYNEQFF
v_gene: TRBV28; d_gene: -; j_gene: TRBJ1-1; abundance: -; CDR3nt: TGTGCCAGCAGACCGGTTATATCGGAAGCTTTCTTT; CDR3aa: CASRPVISEAFF
v_gene: TRBV28; d_gene: TRBD2; j_gene: TRBJ2-1; abundance: -; CDR3nt: TGTGCCAGCACCCCCGGGACTAGCGGTTACAATGAGCAGTTCTTC; CDR3aa: CASTPGTSGYNEQFF
v_gene: TRBV9; d_gene: TRBD2; j_gene: TRBJ2-7; abundance: -; CDR3nt: TGTGCCAGCAGCGCTAGAGGGGGACTAGCGGGATTTGGCTCCTACGAGCAGTACTTC; CDR3aa: CASSARGGLAGFGSYEQYF
v_gene: TRBV28; d_gene: -; j_gene: TRBJ1-2; abundance: -; CDR3nt: TGTGCCAGCAGTTTGCTTCATCGAGAAAACTATGGCTACACCTTC; CDR3aa: CASSLLHRENYGYTF
v_gene: TRBV7-9; d_gene: -; j_gene: TRBJ1-1; abundance: -; CDR3nt: TGTGCCAGCAACCCGGGGCACACTGAAGCTTTCTTT; CDR3aa: CASNPGHTEAFF
v_gene: TRBV5-1; d_gene: -; j_gene: TRBJ1-6; abundance: -; CDR3nt: TGCGCCAGCAGCTTGGGCAATTCACCCCTCCACTTT; CDR3aa: CASSLGNSPLHF
v_gene: TRBV11-3; d_gene: -; j_gene: TRBJ1-2; abundance: -; CDR3nt: TGTGCCAGCAGCTTAGATTACGACAGGACTAACTATGGCTACACCTTC; CDR3aa: CASSLDYDRTNYGYTF
v_gene: TRBV4-1; d_gene: -; j_gene: TRBJ2-1; abundance: -; CDR3nt: TGCGCCAGCAGCCAAGACGACAGGACGGTCTCCTACAATGAGCAGTTCTTC; CDR3aa: CASSQDDRTVSYNEQFF
v_gene: TRBV24-1; d_gene: TRBD1; j_gene: TRBJ2-5; abundance: few; CDR3nt: TGTGCCACCAGTGATTCGCGACAGGGAGTAGAGACCCAGTACTTC; CDR3aa: CATSDSRQGVETQYF
v_gene: TRBV2; d_gene: -; j_gene: TRBJ1-2; abundance: once; CDR3nt: TGTGCCAGCAGTGACAGAGGGAGTTGGAGCTACACCTTC; CDR3aa: CASSDRGSWSYTF
v_gene: TRBV12-5; d_gene: TRBD1; j_gene: TRBJ2-2; abundance: -; CDR3nt: TGTGCTAGTGTCCCCGGGGACAGGTCCTCGGCCGGGGAGCTGTTTTTT; CDR3aa: CASVPGDRSSAGELFF
v_gene: TRBV15; d_gene: TRBD1; j_gene: TRBJ2-3; abundance: -; CDR3nt: TGTGCCACCAGCCCAGGGACAGGGAATAGCGCAGATACGCAGTATTTT; CDR3aa: CATSPGTGNSADTQYF
v_gene: TRBV19; d_gene: -; j_gene: TRBJ1-6; abundance: -; CDR3nt: TGTGCCAGTATCGAGAGCTCCTATAATTCACCCCTCCACTTT; CDR3aa: CASIESSYNSPLHF
v_gene: TRBV3-1/TRBV3-2; d_gene: -; j_gene: TRBJ1-1; abundance: -; CDR3nt: TGTGCCAGCAGCCAAGATCCGGGGCTGAACACTGAAGCTTTCTTT; CDR3aa: CASSQDPGLNTEAFF
v_gene: TRBV3-1/TRBV3-2; d_gene: -; j_gene: TRBJ2-1; abundance: -; CDR3nt: TGTGCCAGCAGCCAAGGGAGGTGGCAGCGGCTCAATGAGCAGTTCTTC; CDR3aa: CASSQGRWQRLNEQFF
v_gene: TRBV20-1; d_gene: TRBD1; j_gene: TRBJ1-2; abundance: -; CDR3nt: TGCAGTGCTAGTACCGGGACAGGGGGCGTTGGGTTTGGCTACACCTTC; CDR3aa: CSASTGTGGVGFGYTF